These T cell receptor beta chains were read from a single sample in a study of blood T cell repertoires in COVID-19. Assay: immunoSEQ multiplex PCR; the TCRdb copy retains only in-frame clones and omits some. The sample has about 180,000 clones; about nine tenths are singletons. The sequencing sample was made of peripheral blood. These receptors all come from a woman aged 25 to 39 with acute or convalescent COVID-19. The CDR3 runs from the conserved cysteine through the conserved F or W. The D gene is left open where the match is weak. Expanded clones get a size class; other rows say once, few or many, or leave the size out.

clone size: .
J gene: TRBJ1-4
D gene: TRBD1
V gene: TRBV19
CDR3 DNA: TGTGCCAGTAGTCGGGACAGAGAAAAACTGTTTTTT
CDR3 protein: CASSRDREKLFF

clone size: .
J gene: TRBJ1-2
D gene: .
V gene: TRBV20-1
CDR3 DNA: TGCAGTGCACAGGGACATTCTGGCTACACCTTC
CDR3 protein: CSAQGHSGYTF

clone size: once
J gene: TRBJ1-6
D gene: .
V gene: TRBV6-1
CDR3 DNA: TGTGCCAGCAGTGAAATCTGGTACAGTAATTCACCCCTCCACTTT
CDR3 protein: CASSEIWYSNSPLHF

clone size: .
J gene: TRBJ1-5
D gene: .
V gene: TRBV6-6
CDR3 DNA: TGTGCCAGCAGTTCCGACAGGTCGTATCAGCCCCAGCATTTT
CDR3 protein: CASSSDRSYQPQHF

clone size: .
J gene: TRBJ1-1
D gene: .
V gene: TRBV3-1/TRBV3-2
CDR3 DNA: TGTGCCAGCAGCCAAGGAAGGGGACAAAACACTGAAGCTTTCTTT
CDR3 protein: CASSQGRGQNTEAFF

clone size: .
J gene: TRBJ1-1
D gene: TRBD1
V gene: TRBV28
CDR3 DNA: TGTGCCAGCAGTTTATGGGACAGGGGGGGCACTGAAGCTTTCTTT
CDR3 protein: CASSLWDRGGTEAFF

clone size: .
J gene: TRBJ1-1
D gene: .
V gene: TRBV13
CDR3 DNA: TGTGCCAGCAGCTCTCAGGGTGCCCTTGAAGCTTTCTTT
CDR3 protein: CASSSQGALEAFF

clone size: once
J gene: TRBJ2-1
D gene: TRBD2
V gene: TRBV11-2
CDR3 DNA: TGTGCCAGCAGAAAAGCGGGATCCTCCTACAATGAGCAGTTCTTC
CDR3 protein: CASRKAGSSYNEQFF

clone size: .
J gene: TRBJ1-1
D gene: .
V gene: TRBV29-1
CDR3 DNA: TGCAGCGTGCACCTCCAGGACCCGAGGAGGAGCACTGAAGCTTTCTTT
CDR3 protein: CSVHLQDPRRSTEAFF

clone size: .
J gene: TRBJ2-1
D gene: .
V gene: TRBV18
CDR3 DNA: TGTGCCAGCTCACTTATCAATGAGCAGTTCTTC
CDR3 protein: CASSLINEQFF

clone size: .
J gene: TRBJ2-3
D gene: .
V gene: TRBV28
CDR3 DNA: TGTGCCAGCATGCGGTGGGGCGAAGATACGCAGTATTTT
CDR3 protein: CASMRWGEDTQYF

clone size: .
J gene: TRBJ2-3
D gene: .
V gene: TRBV7-8
CDR3 DNA: TGTGCCAGCAGCTTCAGCTGGGGGGAGAACGCAGATACGCAGTATTTT
CDR3 protein: CASSFSWGENADTQYF

clone size: few
J gene: TRBJ1-5
D gene: .
V gene: TRBV9
CDR3 DNA: TGTGCCAGCAGCGCTACGGCGGGGGCAGGTCAGCCCCAGCATTTT
CDR3 protein: CASSATAGAGQPQHF

clone size: .
J gene: TRBJ2-2
D gene: .
V gene: TRBV28
CDR3 DNA: TGTGCCAGCAATCTGGGGCCCGGGGAGCTGTTTTTT
CDR3 protein: CASNLGPGELFF

clone size: .
J gene: TRBJ2-7
D gene: TRBD2
V gene: TRBV3-1/TRBV3-2
CDR3 DNA: TGTGCCAGCAGCCCCAGCGGGAGGGCCGACTACGAGCAGTACTTC
CDR3 protein: CASSPSGRADYEQYF

clone size: once
J gene: TRBJ1-6
D gene: .
V gene: TRBV19
CDR3 DNA: TGTGCCAGTAGTATATGGGCTGAACCTAATTCACCCCTCCACTTT
CDR3 protein: CASSIWAEPNSPLHF

clone size: .
J gene: TRBJ2-4
D gene: .
V gene: TRBV5-4
CDR3 DNA: TGTGCCAGCAGCTTGGGATGGGAGAGGGACATTCAGTACTTC
CDR3 protein: CASSLGWERDIQYF

clone size: .
J gene: TRBJ1-2
D gene: .
V gene: TRBV12-5
CDR3 DNA: TGTGCTAGTGGTTCAACCCCGGGGGGAGGGGAGATTTATGGCTACACCTTC
CDR3 protein: CASGSTPGGGEIYGYTF

clone size: .
J gene: TRBJ2-7
D gene: .
V gene: TRBV5-1
CDR3 DNA: TGCGCCAGCAGCTTGGATGGGAGGACCTACGAGCAGTACTTC
CDR3 protein: CASSLDGRTYEQYF

clone size: .
J gene: TRBJ1-5
D gene: TRBD1
V gene: TRBV28
CDR3 DNA: TGTGCCAGCAGTTTAGTTGGACAGGAACAGCCCCAGCATTTT
CDR3 protein: CASSLVGQEQPQHF

clone size: .
J gene: TRBJ1-5
D gene: .
V gene: TRBV6-5
CDR3 DNA: TGTGCCAGCAGTCACGGGGTCCATCAGCCCCAGCATTTT
CDR3 protein: CASSHGVHQPQHF

clone size: .
J gene: TRBJ1-1
D gene: .
V gene: TRBV19
CDR3 DNA: TGTGCCAGTAGTATAACAGAAGCTTTCTTT
CDR3 protein: CASSITEAFF

clone size: .
J gene: TRBJ2-2
D gene: TRBD2
V gene: TRBV7-9
CDR3 DNA: TGTGCCAGCAGCTTTAATCCCGGGGGGTTCACCGGGGAGCTGTTTTTT
CDR3 protein: CASSFNPGGFTGELFF

clone size: .
J gene: TRBJ1-5
D gene: .
V gene: TRBV2
CDR3 DNA: TGTGCCAGCAGTGTCTCGACAGCAAACAATCAGCCCCAGCATTTT
CDR3 protein: CASSVSTANNQPQHF

clone size: few
J gene: TRBJ2-7
D gene: TRBD2
V gene: TRBV27
CDR3 DNA: TGTGCCAGTTGGACTAGCGGGAGCTACGAGCAGTACTTC
CDR3 protein: CASWTSGSYEQYF

clone size: .
J gene: TRBJ2-1
D gene: TRBD2
V gene: TRBV11-2
CDR3 DNA: TGTGCCAGCAGCTCCGAACTAGCGGGAGGGAATGAGCAGTTCTTC
CDR3 protein: CASSSELAGGNEQFF

clone size: .
J gene: TRBJ1-6
D gene: TRBD1
V gene: TRBV28
CDR3 DNA: TGTGCCAGCAGTTCCTCGACAGGGACAGATTCACCCCTCCACTTT
CDR3 protein: CASSSSTGTDSPLHF

clone size: .
J gene: TRBJ2-5
D gene: TRBD2
V gene: TRBV2
CDR3 DNA: TGTGCCAGCAGCCCTAGGCGGGAGGGCCTCGGGTATATGGTGGAGACCCAGTACTTC
CDR3 protein: CASSPRREGLGYMVETQYF

clone size: .
J gene: TRBJ1-2
D gene: .
V gene: TRBV12-3/TRBV12-4
CDR3 DNA: TGTGCCAGCCGACGAGGAGATGGCTACACCTTC
CDR3 protein: CASRRGDGYTF

clone size: .
J gene: TRBJ1-1
D gene: .
V gene: TRBV3-1/TRBV3-2
CDR3 DNA: TGTGCCAGCAGCCAAAGACCTCAGGGAGAAGCTTTCTTT
CDR3 protein: CASSQRPQGEAFF

clone size: .
J gene: TRBJ2-3
D gene: .
V gene: TRBV7-4
CDR3 DNA: TGTGCCAGCAGCTCCAGAGACAACCCCACAGATACGCAGTATTTT
CDR3 protein: CASSSRDNPTDTQYF

clone size: .
J gene: TRBJ1-1
D gene: .
V gene: TRBV5-1
CDR3 DNA: TGCGCCAGCAGCTACGTTTCAAGAGGGACTGAAGCTTTCTTT
CDR3 protein: CASSYVSRGTEAFF

clone size: .
J gene: TRBJ2-5
D gene: .
V gene: TRBV9
CDR3 DNA: TGTGCCAGCGGCCGGGGAGAGACCCAGTACTTC
CDR3 protein: CASGRGETQYF

clone size: few
J gene: TRBJ2-2
D gene: .
V gene: TRBV9
CDR3 DNA: TGTGCCAGCAGCGGCGGGACGAACACCGGGGAGCTGTTTTTT
CDR3 protein: CASSGGTNTGELFF

clone size: .
J gene: TRBJ1-6
D gene: TRBD1
V gene: TRBV3-1/TRBV3-2
CDR3 DNA: TGTGCCAGCAGCTCCTCGGACAGGGGGATTTCACCCCTCCACTTT
CDR3 protein: CASSSSDRGISPLHF

clone size: .
J gene: TRBJ2-3
D gene: .
V gene: TRBV2
CDR3 DNA: TGTGCCAGCAGTGCCCTGGGTCGGGGGACGGCAGATACGCAGTATTTT
CDR3 protein: CASSALGRGTADTQYF

clone size: .
J gene: TRBJ2-7
D gene: TRBD1
V gene: TRBV29-1
CDR3 DNA: TGCAGCGTTGTCCCACTGAGGGGGAACACAGGGGGACGGTTTTACGAGCAGTACTTC
CDR3 protein: CSVVPLRGNTGGRFYEQYF

clone size: .
J gene: TRBJ2-7
D gene: TRBD2
V gene: TRBV5-4
CDR3 DNA: TGTGCCAGCAGCTCGAGCGGGAGGGCGGGGGAGCAGTACTTC
CDR3 protein: CASSSSGRAGEQYF

clone size: .
J gene: TRBJ2-1
D gene: TRBD1
V gene: TRBV5-1
CDR3 DNA: TGCGCCAGCAGCTCACAGGGGGGACGATACAATGAGCAGTTCTTC
CDR3 protein: CASSSQGGRYNEQFF

clone size: .
J gene: TRBJ2-5
D gene: TRBD2
V gene: TRBV5-6
CDR3 DNA: TGTGCCAGCAGCAGACTGACTAGCGGGAGGGCCCGGTGGGAGACCCAGTACTTC
CDR3 protein: CASSRLTSGRARWETQYF

clone size: .
J gene: TRBJ2-1
D gene: .
V gene: TRBV19
CDR3 DNA: TGTGCCAGTATGCAGGGTTTGTACAATGAGCAGTTCTTC
CDR3 protein: CASMQGLYNEQFF